One and the same sample provided the 27 T cell receptor beta chains below, sequenced in a study of CD8 T cells in Susac syndrome. The RNA input was roughly 0.45 to 1 ug, and it was reverse transcribed with random hexamers. Via MiXCR, TCRdb re-called the immunoSEQ multiplex PCR reads, giving one row per CDR3 protein. The sample lists 56,000 or so distinct CDR3 sequences, just under 95% occurring once. Input material: CD8+ T cells from PBMCs. Receptors originate from a human donor with Susac syndrome.

The rearrangement joins TRBV28 to TRBJ2-6; D is ambiguous. V was trimmed by 3 bases and J by 0 bases, leaving 6 bases between them. CDR3 size: 15 residues. Germline-derived CDR1 and CDR2 are MDHEN and SYDVKM. The CDR3 region has the DNA TGTGCCAGCAGTTTCCGCAGCTCTGGGGCCAACGTCCTGACTTTC. This codes for CASSFRSSGANVLTF.

This clonotype has only one observation. The chain has TRBV29-1 and TRBJ2-7; TRBD1 matches 10 bases. CDR3 length equals 13 residues. Germline values: CDR1 SQVTM, CDR2 ANQGSEA. V was clipped by 6 bases and J by 3 bases; unmatched bases: 5. Here the CDR3 reads CSVVGQGVYEQYF. The CDR3 DNA is TGCAGCGTCGTCGGACAGGGGGTCTACGAGCAGTACTTC.

The J gene is TRBJ2-5, the V gene TRBV29-1; the match to TRBD2 covers 14 bases. The trim removed 3 bases at V and 5 bases at J, leaving 20 bases unmatched. Looked up from germline, CDR1 is SQVTM and CDR2 is ANQGSEA. CDR3 length: 20 amino acids. DNA for the CDR3: TGCAGCGTTGATGGGGCCCCGGGACTAGCGGGAGACGTACCAAGCGAGACCCAGTACTTC. Translation gives CSVDGAPGLAGDVPSETQYF. Full variable domain (missing parts from reference TRBV29-1 and TRBJ2-5): SAVISQKPSRDICQRGTSLTIQCQVDSQVTMMFWYRQQPGQSLTLIATANQGSEATYESGFVIDKFPISRPNLTFSTLTVSNMSPEDSSIYLCSVDGAPGLAGDVPSETQYFGPGTRLLVL.

The CDR3 sequence is CASSLLDTYEQYF. The CDR3 nucleotides are TGTGCCAGCAGTTTGTTGGATACCTACGAGCAGTACTTC. The chain combines TRBV6-1 with TRBJ2-7; no reliable D call. Germline CDR1 is MNHNS and CDR2 is SASEGT. V was trimmed by 5 bases and J by 2 bases, leaving 10 bases between them. The CDR3 loop spans 13 amino acids.

This chain uses TRBV19 with TRBJ2-7; D is perhaps TRBD1 (7 bases). The germline gives CDR1 LNHDA, CDR2 SQIVND (reference sequence). V was pared by 5 bases and J by 4 bases, with 15 bases between. CDR3 size: 14 residues. CDR3 region: CASSWAGGLYEQYF. CDR3 bases: TGTGCCAGTAGTTGGGCAGGGGGGTTGTACGAGCAGTACTTC.

The CDR3 here is CASSLETHFIDTQYF. CDR3 in DNA: TGTGCCAGCAGCTTAGAGACACATTTCATAGATACGCAGTATTTT. The chain has TRBV11-2 and TRBJ2-3, with unresolved D. CDR3 length: 15 residues. V was cut by 0 bases and J by 5 bases, with 12 bases left in between. Germline V gene data show CDR1 as SGHAT and CDR2 as FQNNGV. Supplemented by reference TRBV11-2 and TRBJ2-3, the full variable domain reads EAGVAQSPRYKIIEKRQSVAFWCNPISGHATLYWYQQILGQGPKLLIQFQNNGVVDDSQLPKDRFSAERLKGVDSTLKIQPAKLEDSAVYLCASSLETHFIDTQYFGPGTRLTVL.

The V call is TRBV3-1, the J call TRBJ2-5; tentatively, D is TRBD2 (6 bases). The CDR3 totals 15 residues. The V gene lost 0 bases and the J gene lost 5 bases, with 13 bases spanning the gap. Looked up from germline, CDR1 is LGHDT and CDR2 is YNNKEL (reference sequence). CDR3 region: CASSQDGSGVETQYF. The CDR3 DNA sequence: TGTGCCAGCAGCCAAGATGGGTCGGGAGTGGAGACCCAGTACTTC.

The rearrangement uses TRBV9 and TRBJ2-1; D is ambiguous. Germline V gene sequence: CDR1 SGDLS, CDR2 YYNGEE. Trimming took 4 bases from V and 4 from J, leaving 12 bases between them. This CDR3 is built from 14 residues. CDR3 sequence reads: CASSLDPRYNEQFF. The CDR3 DNA sequence: TGTGCCAGCAGCCTGGACCCGAGGTACAATGAGCAGTTCTTC.

J is TRBJ1-2 and V is TRBV9, with TRBD1 as a possible D gene (5 bases). The V gene's germline CDR1 is SGDLS and CDR2 YYNGEE. Trimming removed 0 bases at V and 4 bases at J, with 16 bases between. This CDR3 contains 16 residues. The CDR3 spells CASSVGDAINPYGYTF. The CDR3 coding sequence is TGTGCCAGCAGCGTAGGGGACGCTATTAACCCCTATGGCTACACCTTC.

The CDR3 sequence: CASSFLYPLAGSADTQYF. CDR3 nucleotides: TGTGCCAGCAGCTTCCTCTACCCCCTAGCGGGGTCGGCAGATACGCAGTATTTT. V is TRBV11-2 and J is TRBJ2-3; 9 nucleotides align to TRBD2. V trimming: 3 bases; J trimming: 4 bases; junction bases outside the gene matches: 14. CDR3 size: 18 residues. Germline V CDR1 and CDR2: SGHAT, FQNNGV.

The V call is TRBV6-2 or TRBV6-3, the J call TRBJ2-7, with 9 bases that match TRBD1. Germline CDR1 and CDR2: MNHEY and SVGEGT. V dropped 8 bases and J dropped 2; count of bases not matched to a gene: 7. CDR3 length: 14 amino acids. CDR3 region: CASLDRGSPYEQYF. Here the CDR3 DNA reads TGTGCCAGCCTCGACAGGGGGTCGCCCTACGAGCAGTACTTC.

The DNA of the CDR3 is TGCGCCAGCAGCTTGGGGGACGGCACAGATACGCAGTATTTT. Protein sequence: CASSLGDGTDTQYF. The chain employs TRBV5-1 and TRBJ2-3; D may match TRBD1 or TRBD2 (5 bases each). Germline CDR1 SGHRS, CDR2 YFSETQ. Trimming cost V 0 bases and J 1 base, with 6 bases left between them. The CDR3 runs to 14 residues. The variable domain in full, completed from reference TRBV5-1 and TRBJ2-3, reads KAGVTQTPRYLIKTRGQQVTLSCSPISGHRSVSWYQQTPGQGLQFLFEYFSETQRNKGNFPGRFSGRQFSNSRSEMNVSTLELGDSALYLCASSLGDGTDTQYFGPGTRLTVL.

The genes are TRBV2 and TRBJ1-5; D unclear. Germline V gene sequence: CDR1 SNHLY, CDR2 FYNNEI. CDR3 length: 15 residues. The CDR3 is CDGVGWERSNQPQHF. The CDR3 DNA reads TGTGACGGCGTGGGGTGGGAGCGTAGCAATCAGCCCCAGCATTTT.

This rearrangement joins TRBV4-2 to TRBJ1-5; TRBD1 aligns across 8 bases. The ends lost 1 base at V and 5 bases at J; junction bases unmatched: 1. Germline-derived CDR1 and CDR2 are LGHNA and YNFKEQ. The CDR3 runs 14 residues. The CDR3 DNA follows: TGTGCCAGCAGCCAAGGGGACAGGTATCAGCCCCAGCATTTT. As protein: CASSQGDRYQPQHF.

The gene calls are TRBV5-1 and TRBJ1-4, with D possibly matching TRBD1 (6 bases). Germline assignment: CDR1 SGHRS and CDR2 YFSETQ. The CDR3 spans 14 residues. The germline V and J ends were trimmed by 2 bases and 7 bases, with 12 bases remaining between them. CDR3 loop: CASSLTRGGEKLFF. The CDR3, as DNA: TGCGCCAGCAGCTTAACCAGGGGTGGTGAAAAACTGTTTTTT.

The chain combines TRBV13 with TRBJ1-1; 7 nucleotides agree with TRBD1. Germline CDR1 reads PRHDT; CDR2 reads FYEKMQ (reference sequence). J gave up 1 base and V 5 bases, and 10 bases lay outside the gene matches. The CDR3 contains 16 residues. The CDR3 bases are TGTGCCAGCAGCGCTAGACAGGGCTTTGGGAACACTGAAGCTTTCTTT. Translation: CASSARQGFGNTEAFF.

This clonotype was counted a single time. J is TRBJ1-1 and V is TRBV7-6; perhaps TRBD1 as D (5 bases). Trimming cost V 6 bases and J 0 bases, with 17 bases left between them. Germline lookup yields CDR1 SGHVS and CDR2 FNYEAQ. The CDR3 spans 16 residues. Here the CDR3 DNA reads TGTGCCAGCAGTCTCCGGGAGGGGACCATGAACACTGAAGCTTTCTTT. Protein sequence: CASSLREGTMNTEAFF.

The chain is built from TRBV29-1 and TRBJ2-2, with 9 bases identical to TRBD1. Trimming at V came to 7 bases and at J to 2 bases, leaving 2 bases not matched to a gene. Germline CDR1 is SQVTM and CDR2 is ANQGSEA. CDR3 length: 13 residues. CDR3 sequence reads: CSGQGVNTGELFF. The CDR3 DNA is TGCAGCGGACAGGGGGTTAACACCGGGGAGCTGTTTTTT.

This CDR3 reads CASSQVWSGETQYF. The CDR3 DNA follows: TGCGCCAGCAGCCAAGTGTGGAGCGGGGAGACCCAGTACTTC. The rearrangement uses TRBV4-1 and TRBJ2-5, with a possible D match to TRBD2 (6 bases). The germline V gene encodes CDR1 MGHRA and CDR2 YSYEKL. Trimming took off 1 base at V and 5 bases at J, with 11 bases between the two ends. This CDR3 spans 14 amino acids.

The V and J genes are TRBV12-5 and TRBJ2-3, with 8 positions matching TRBD2. Germline V gives CDR1 LGHNT, CDR2 FRNRAP. This CDR3 spans 17 amino acids. The V and J ends lost 2 bases and 0 bases, in that order; junction bases with no gene match: 7. CDR3 in amino acids: CASGLPHPSGSTDTQYF. DNA for the CDR3: TGTGCTAGTGGTTTGCCCCACCCTAGCGGGAGCACAGATACGCAGTATTTT.

The chain couples TRBV29-1 to TRBJ2-1, with 8 bases lining up with TRBD2. J gave up 3 bases and V 6 bases, and 1 base lay outside the gene matches. The CDR3 is 12 amino acids. Germline V gene lookup returns CDR1 SQVTM and CDR2 ANQGSEA. CDR3 sequence: CSVRGVYNEQFF. The DNA for the CDR3 is TGCAGCGTGCGGGGGGTCTACAATGAGCAGTTCTTC.

This chain uses TRBV12-3 or TRBV12-4 with TRBJ1-1; no firm D call. V lost 2 bases and J 5 bases, leaving 9 bases between the germline ends. CDR3 length equals 13 residues. The CDR3 loop is CASSLLWETEAFF. The CDR3 DNA is TGTGCCAGCAGTTTACTTTGGGAGACTGAAGCTTTCTTT.

This rearrangement joins TRBV12-3 or TRBV12-4 to TRBJ2-5; D gene uncertain. The end of the DNA is better explained by TRBJ2-1, so the J call may be wrong. The CDR3 runs to 10 residues. CDR3: CASSFGPQFF. The DNA for the CDR3 is TGTGCCAGCAGTTTCGGACCCCAGTTCTTC.

V usage is TRBV6-5 and J usage is TRBJ1-2; the D gene is possibly TRBD1 (5 bases). Deletions cut 5 bases from V and 2 bases from J, with 12 bases between. CDR1 is MNHEY, CDR2 SVGAGI, per germline. This CDR3 has 14 amino acids. The CDR3 DNA reads as TGTGCCAGCAGTGTTACCGGGACGAACTATGGCTACACCTTC. It translates to CASSVTGTNYGYTF.

CDR3 loop: CASSLADLWGYTF. As DNA, the CDR3 is TGTGCCAGCAGCTTAGCGGACCTGTGGGGCTACACCTTC. The chain recombines TRBV7-2 with TRBJ1-2, with unresolved D. CDR1 is SGHTA and CDR2 is FQGNSA in the germline V gene. The CDR3 spans 13 residues. V was cut by 0 bases and J by 8 bases, with 10 bases left in between.

The chain recombines TRBV2 with TRBJ2-3, with 9 bases that match TRBD1. The CDR3 covers 15 residues. V lost 7 bases, J lost 4 bases, and 9 bases stayed unmatched. CDR1 is SNHLY and CDR2 is FYNNEI in the germline V gene. The CDR3 sequence: CASTEGTGYPDTQYF. The CDR3 DNA is TGTGCCAGCACCGAGGGGACAGGGTACCCAGATACGCAGTATTTT.

The chain carries TRBV19 and TRBJ1-5; D gene unclear. The CDR3 totals 15 residues. V was clipped by 4 bases and J by 2 bases, with 12 bases between them. In germline, CDR1 is LNHDA, CDR2 SQIVND (reference sequence). In DNA form, the CDR3 reads TGTGCCAGTAGTACCCCCTACAGCGGCAATCAGCCCCAGCATTTT. Encoded protein: CASSTPYSGNQPQHF.